Listed below are T cell receptor beta chains from one sample, sequenced in a study of cytomegalovirus exposure and HLA in healthy donors. TCRdb keeps only in-frame clones here, not all; method: immunoSEQ multiplex PCR. The sample carries roughly 160,000 clones, 85% recorded once. Material: PBMCs. The receptor set was obtained from a boy younger than 10 in good health and CMV-seronegative. Both conserved end residues are part of each CDR3. The D gene is left open where the match is weak. Some rows have no size entry. The others give once, few or many, or a class for an expanded clone.

J: TRBJ2-1
D: TRBD2
size: NA
V: TRBV19
CDR3: CASSNSGRRNEQFF
DNA: TGTGCCAGTAGTAATAGCGGGAGGCGCAATGAGCAGTTCTTC

J: TRBJ2-3
D: NA
size: once
V: TRBV20-1
CDR3: CSASGGTAQYF
DNA: TGCAGTGCTAGTGGCGGGACAGCCCAGTATTTT

J: TRBJ1-1
D: NA
size: once
V: TRBV9
CDR3: CASSVDWNTEAFF
DNA: TGTGCCAGCAGCGTAGACTGGAACACTGAAGCTTTCTTT

J: TRBJ2-1
D: NA
size: NA
V: TRBV27
CDR3: CASGLTYGSEQFF
DNA: TGTGCCAGCGGCTTAACCTACGGGAGTGAGCAGTTCTTC

J: TRBJ2-2
D: TRBD1
size: NA
V: TRBV15
CDR3: CATSRDGRGPSTNTGELFF
DNA: TGTGCCACCAGCAGAGATGGCAGGGGGCCTTCAACGAACACCGGGGAGCTGTTTTTT

J: TRBJ2-7
D: TRBD2
size: NA
V: TRBV9
CDR3: CASSAHSGAFGEQYF
DNA: TGTGCCAGCAGCGCCCATAGCGGGGCGTTCGGCGAGCAGTACTTC

J: TRBJ2-1
D: TRBD1
size: NA
V: TRBV6-1
CDR3: CASSEVGTGYNEQFF
DNA: TGTGCCAGCAGTGAAGTAGGGACAGGTTACAATGAGCAGTTCTTC

J: TRBJ1-3
D: NA
size: NA
V: TRBV15
CDR3: CATSRDVGASGNTIYF
DNA: TGTGCCACCAGCAGAGATGTGGGGGCGTCTGGAAACACCATATATTTT

J: TRBJ1-1
D: NA
size: once
V: TRBV19
CDR3: CASTSGFATEAFF
DNA: TGTGCCAGTACCTCGGGATTTGCCACTGAAGCTTTCTTT

J: TRBJ1-5
D: NA
size: NA
V: TRBV28
CDR3: CASISLGGLSNQPQHF
DNA: TGTGCCAGCATCTCCTTGGGGGGTCTTTCTAATCAGCCCCAGCATTTT

J: TRBJ2-2
D: TRBD2
size: NA
V: TRBV5-1
CDR3: CASMDGGRDTGELFF
DNA: TGCGCCAGCATGGACGGCGGGAGGGACACCGGGGAGCTGTTTTTT

J: TRBJ2-1
D: TRBD2
size: NA
V: TRBV28
CDR3: CASSRPSGRRNEQFF
DNA: TGTGCCAGCAGCCGACCTAGCGGGAGGCGGAATGAGCAGTTCTTC

J: TRBJ2-2
D: NA
size: NA
V: TRBV6-4
CDR3: CASSDSNPGTGELFF
DNA: TGTGCCAGCAGTGACTCGAACCCGGGAACCGGGGAGCTGTTTTTT

J: TRBJ2-4
D: TRBD1
size: NA
V: TRBV30
CDR3: CAWDRGRVDGKNIQYF
DNA: TGTGCCTGGGACAGGGGACGAGTGGATGGCAAAAACATTCAGTACTTC

J: TRBJ1-1
D: TRBD1
size: NA
V: TRBV2
CDR3: CASSEGGTAEAFF
DNA: TGTGCCAGCAGTGAAGGGGGGACAGCAGAAGCTTTCTTT

J: TRBJ1-1
D: NA
size: NA
V: TRBV7-9
CDR3: CASRDAWGTTEAFF
DNA: TGTGCCAGCAGGGATGCATGGGGGACAACTGAAGCTTTCTTT

J: TRBJ1-1
D: TRBD1
size: NA
V: TRBV5-1
CDR3: CASSLTGQGPSEAFF
DNA: TGCGCCAGCAGCTTGACGGGACAGGGACCGAGCGAAGCTTTCTTT

J: TRBJ1-1
D: NA
size: NA
V: TRBV13
CDR3: CASSLGVAMNTEAFF
DNA: TGTGCCAGCAGCTTAGGGGTGGCCATGAACACTGAAGCTTTCTTT

J: TRBJ2-1
D: TRBD1
size: NA
V: TRBV5-1
CDR3: CASSLEGQGNNEQFF
DNA: TGCGCCAGCAGCTTGGAAGGACAGGGGAACAATGAGCAGTTCTTC

J: TRBJ2-1
D: TRBD2
size: NA
V: TRBV6-6
CDR3: CASSRTGLARNEQFF
DNA: TGTGCCAGCAGCCGAACCGGACTAGCTAGGAATGAGCAGTTCTTC

J: TRBJ1-3
D: NA
size: NA
V: TRBV5-6
CDR3: CASGIGVSGNTIYF
DNA: TGTGCCAGCGGGATCGGGGTTTCTGGAAACACCATATATTTT

J: TRBJ1-6
D: NA
size: few
V: TRBV2
CDR3: CASRMVGRGSPLHF
DNA: TGTGCCAGCAGGATGGTGGGCAGGGGTTCACCCCTCCACTTT

J: TRBJ2-3
D: NA
size: NA
V: TRBV19
CDR3: CASGGLAASTDTQYF
DNA: TGTGCCAGTGGGGGGCTAGCGGCTAGCACAGATACGCAGTATTTT

J: TRBJ1-2
D: TRBD1
size: once
V: TRBV6-1
CDR3: CASSDTTGGNYGYTF
DNA: TGTGCCAGCAGTGACACGACAGGGGGGAACTATGGCTACACCTTC

J: TRBJ2-7
D: NA
size: NA
V: TRBV5-1
CDR3: CASSLAAGTMSEQYF
DNA: TGCGCCAGCAGCTTGGCGGCAGGGACAATGAGTGAGCAGTACTTC

J: TRBJ1-3
D: TRBD1
size: NA
V: TRBV6-5
CDR3: CASRQGTANAIYF
DNA: TGTGCCAGCAGACAGGGGACGGCAAACGCCATATATTTT

J: TRBJ2-3
D: NA
size: once
V: TRBV28
CDR3: CASSFLGGTPDTQYF
DNA: TGTGCCAGCAGTTTCCTAGGAGGTACTCCAGATACGCAGTATTTT

J: TRBJ2-6
D: TRBD1
size: NA
V: TRBV2
CDR3: CASLRDRDERANVLTF
DNA: TGTGCCAGTCTCCGGGACAGGGACGAAAGGGCCAACGTCCTGACTTTC

J: TRBJ1-5
D: TRBD1
size: NA
V: TRBV18
CDR3: CASSHYRGFNQPQHF
DNA: TGTGCCAGCTCACACTACAGGGGCTTCAATCAGCCCCAGCATTTT

J: TRBJ2-2
D: TRBD2
size: NA
V: TRBV6-1
CDR3: CASSSLAGPGELFF
DNA: TGTGCCAGCAGCTCACTAGCGGGGCCCGGGGAGCTGTTTTTT

J: TRBJ1-4
D: NA
size: once
V: TRBV2
CDR3: CASSEGIGPGGEKLFF
DNA: TGTGCCAGCAGTGAAGGAATCGGCCCCGGAGGTGAAAAACTGTTTTTT

J: TRBJ2-2
D: TRBD2
size: few
V: TRBV5-1
CDR3: CASSLWGTSGNTGELFF
DNA: TGCGCCAGCAGCTTGTGGGGGACTAGCGGGAACACCGGGGAGCTGTTTTTT

J: TRBJ2-1
D: NA
size: few
V: TRBV20-1
CDR3: CSADWNEQFF
DNA: TGCAGTGCGGACTGGAATGAGCAGTTCTTC

J: TRBJ1-5
D: NA
size: few
V: TRBV6-1
CDR3: CASSESGWNQPQHF
DNA: TGTGCCAGCAGTGAGTCAGGGTGGAACCAGCCCCAGCATTTT

J: TRBJ1-2
D: NA
size: NA
V: TRBV7-9
CDR3: CASSLYLVGPEIRPNTF
DNA: TGTGCCAGCAGCTTATATCTCGTGGGCCCTGAGATAAGGCCCAACACCTTC

J: TRBJ1-3
D: NA
size: NA
V: TRBV4-1
CDR3: CASSQVLAGPQAGNTIYF
DNA: TGCGCCAGCAGCCAAGTTCTGGCAGGGCCTCAGGCTGGAAACACCATATATTTT

J: TRBJ2-7
D: TRBD2
size: NA
V: TRBV18
CDR3: CASSPSGSVYEQYF
DNA: TGTGCCAGCTCACCAAGCGGGAGCGTCTACGAGCAGTACTTC

J: TRBJ1-5
D: NA
size: NA
V: TRBV5-8
CDR3: CASSLIFGTLNQPQHF
DNA: TGTGCCAGCAGCTTGATCTTCGGGACACTCAATCAGCCCCAGCATTTT

J: TRBJ2-1
D: TRBD1
size: NA
V: TRBV6-1
CDR3: CASSPRGRNNEQFF
DNA: TGTGCCAGCAGTCCCAGGGGGCGCAACAATGAGCAGTTCTTC

J: TRBJ2-2
D: TRBD2
size: NA
V: TRBV6-5
CDR3: CASSSYSGRVTGELFF
DNA: TGTGCCAGCAGTTCCTATAGCGGGAGGGTCACCGGGGAGCTGTTTTTT

J: TRBJ1-3
D: NA
size: NA
V: TRBV25-1
CDR3: CASSESGQGNTIYF
DNA: TGTGCCAGCAGTGAATCCGGACAGGGAAACACCATATATTTT

J: TRBJ2-2
D: TRBD2
size: NA
V: TRBV4-2
CDR3: CASSQDGGGSGTGELFF
DNA: TGTGCCAGCAGCCAAGACGGAGGTGGTAGCGGGACCGGGGAGCTGTTTTTT

J: TRBJ2-5
D: NA
size: NA
V: TRBV29-1
CDR3: CSVSRGGIQETQYF
DNA: TGCAGCGTCTCCCGTGGGGGGATCCAAGAGACCCAGTACTTC

J: TRBJ2-3
D: TRBD2
size: NA
V: TRBV6-1
CDR3: CASSDGKLAGGITDTQYF
DNA: TGTGCCAGCAGTGACGGAAAACTAGCGGGGGGGATCACAGATACGCAGTATTTT

J: TRBJ2-5
D: NA
size: NA
V: TRBV10-1
CDR3: CASSESTVGTQYF
DNA: TGCGCCAGCAGTGAGTCGACTGTCGGGACCCAGTACTTC

J: TRBJ2-1
D: NA
size: NA
V: TRBV7-9
CDR3: CASSGNRVGANEQFF
DNA: TGTGCCAGCAGCGGAAACAGGGTTGGAGCGAATGAGCAGTTCTTC

J: TRBJ1-3
D: TRBD1
size: few
V: TRBV18
CDR3: CASSTDRGNTIYF
DNA: TGTGCCAGCTCAACGGACAGGGGAAACACCATATATTTT

J: TRBJ1-2
D: NA
size: NA
V: TRBV4-1
CDR3: CASSQDPGVYGYTF
DNA: TGCGCCAGCAGCCAAGATCCAGGGGTCTATGGCTACACCTTC

J: TRBJ2-3
D: TRBD1
size: once
V: TRBV6-6
CDR3: CASSLPAGQGQDTQYF
DNA: TGTGCCAGCAGCCTCCCCGCCGGACAGGGGCAAGATACGCAGTATTTT

J: TRBJ2-7
D: NA
size: NA
V: TRBV4-2
CDR3: CASSQKGGRLRSGEQYF
DNA: TGTGCCAGCAGCCAAAAGGGGGGGCGTCTTCGATCAGGCGAGCAGTACTTC

J: TRBJ1-6
D: NA
size: NA
V: TRBV7-9
CDR3: CASSIQGYNSPLHF
DNA: TGTGCCAGCAGCATACAGGGTTATAATTCACCCCTCCACTTT

J: TRBJ1-4
D: TRBD1
size: few
V: TRBV5-1
CDR3: CASSLGQGGEKLFF
DNA: TGCGCCAGCAGCTTAGGACAGGGAGGAGAAAAACTGTTTTTT

J: TRBJ2-3
D: TRBD2
size: NA
V: TRBV19
CDR3: CASSIDHESGGTDTQYF
DNA: TGTGCCAGTAGTATAGATCATGAGAGCGGGGGCACAGATACGCAGTATTTT

J: TRBJ1-5
D: NA
size: NA
V: TRBV4-1
CDR3: CASSQEQGPQPQHF
DNA: TGCGCCAGCAGCCAAGAACAGGGACCTCAGCCCCAGCATTTT

J: TRBJ2-1
D: TRBD2
size: NA
V: TRBV25-1
CDR3: CASSGGVAGRNEQFF
DNA: TGTGCCAGCAGTGGTGGGGTAGCGGGGCGTAATGAGCAGTTCTTC

J: TRBJ2-2
D: TRBD1
size: NA
V: TRBV7-3
CDR3: CASSRKTGSGELFF
DNA: TGTGCCAGCAGCCGGAAGACAGGGTCCGGGGAGCTGTTTTTT

J: TRBJ2-1
D: TRBD2
size: once
V: TRBV5-1
CDR3: CASSSGTSGGGYNEQFF
DNA: TGCGCCAGCAGTTCCGGGACTAGCGGGGGTGGCTACAATGAGCAGTTCTTC

J: TRBJ1-6
D: NA
size: NA
V: TRBV28
CDR3: CASSFSDRSSYNSPLHF
DNA: TGTGCCAGCAGTTTCTCAGACAGGAGCTCCTATAATTCACCCCTCCACTTT